This T cell receptor beta chain was captured by sequencing in a study of shared clonotypes between healthy human individuals. Study-wide points: Despite large depth, rarefaction showed incomplete sorted-subset sequencing.

Profiling relied on immunoSEQ multiplex PCR, and the TCRdb table lists in-frame clones only, not all of them. This table has millions of clones, 85% to 95% appearing once. Details on this clone: Its antigen is still unknown.

V lost 1 base to trimming and J lost 4 bases, with 9 bases between them. The germline V gene has CDR1 LGHNA and CDR2 YSLEER. CDR3 length: 14 residues. The receptor was derived from a man between 18 and 35 years old in good health. The specimen sequenced was naive CD4+ T cells sorted from blood. The sample's subset: CD45RA+ positively selected. V is TRBV4-3 and J is TRBJ2-3; D gene ambiguous. The CDR3 nucleotides read TGCGCCAGCAGCCAAGTCCCTGCTGCAGATACGCAGTATTTT. Translating it yields CASSQVPAADTQYF.